Listed below are T cell receptor beta chains from one sample, sequenced in a study of T cells in Graves' hyperthyroidism and ophthalmopathy. TCRdb analysed the multiplex PCR reads with MiXCR anew, one entry per CDR3 protein. The data contain almost 500,000 distinct CDR3 sequences, approximately 22% of them singletons. Sequencing was done on a sample of blood. These receptors came from a woman aged 65 to 85 with Graves' ophthalmopathy. The CDR3 runs from the conserved cysteine through the conserved F or W. A D gene is named only where the DNA matches it firmly. Where a row states a size, it is once, few, many or the class of an expanded clone; other rows omit it.

size,D,J,V,CDR3,DNA
-,TRBD1,TRBJ1-2,TRBV19,CASSTRQGEDYGYTF,TGTGCCAGTAGTACTCGACAGGGGGAGGACTATGGCTACACCTTC
-,TRBD1,TRBJ2-3,TRBV11-3,CASSPGQSHSTDTQYF,TGTGCCAGCAGCCCGGGACAGTCACATAGCACAGATACGCAGTATTTT
many,TRBD1,TRBJ2-6,TRBV7-2,CASSPWAGGAGGANVLTF,TGTGCCAGCAGCCCTTGGGCAGGGGGCGCGGGTGGGGCCAACGTCCTGACTTTC
few,TRBD2,TRBJ2-7,TRBV12-3/TRBV12-4,CASSLGGTSGLGQYF,TGTGCCAGCAGTTTAGGAGGGACTAGCGGTCTTGGGCAGTACTTC
-,TRBD2,TRBJ2-3,TRBV4-1,CASSQGLPVAGVTDTQYF,TGCGCCAGCAGCCAAGGTCTTCCGGTAGCGGGAGTCACAGATACGCAGTATTTT
-,TRBD2,TRBJ2-1,TRBV12-3/TRBV12-4,CASSLTSMGEQFF,TGTGCCAGCAGTTTGACTAGCATGGGTGAGCAGTTCTTC
-,TRBD2,TRBJ2-3,TRBV20-1,CSALAGTSFDTQYF,TGCAGTGCCCTGGCCGGGACTAGCTTCGATACGCAGTATTTT
-,-,TRBJ2-7,TRBV24-1,CATSDLSSGSEQYF,TGTGCCACCAGTGATTTGAGCTCAGGGAGCGAGCAGTACTTC
few,-,TRBJ1-2,TRBV18,CASSPKTGSTNYGYTF,TGTGCCAGCTCACCGAAAACAGGTTCCACTAACTATGGCTACACCTTC
many,TRBD2,TRBJ2-7,TRBV28,CASSLASGNSYEQYF,TGTGCCAGCAGTTTAGCTAGCGGGAACTCCTACGAGCAGTACTTC
few,-,TRBJ2-5,TRBV29-1,CSVEAWGETQYF,TGCAGCGTTGAGGCTTGGGGGGAGACCCAGTACTTC
-,-,TRBJ1-1,TRBV20-1,CSGRDRYEAFF,TGCAGTGGGCGCGACAGGTATGAAGCTTTCTTT
-,-,TRBJ1-1,TRBV12-3/TRBV12-4,CASSLGGRGMNTEAFF,TGTGCCAGCAGTTTAGGTGGACGAGGGATGAACACTGAAGCTTTCTTT
once,TRBD2,TRBJ2-3,TRBV5-6,CASRIAGGVSTDTQYF,TGTGCCAGCAGGATAGCGGGAGGAGTTAGCACAGATACGCAGTATTTT
many,TRBD1,TRBJ2-7,TRBV20-1,CSAQPGQEISYEQYF,TGCAGTGCCCAACCGGGACAGGAGATCTCCTACGAGCAGTACTTC
many,-,TRBJ2-6,TRBV12-3/TRBV12-4,CASRRQDSGANVLTF,TGTGCCAGCAGGAGACAGGACTCTGGGGCCAACGTCCTGACTTTC
many,-,TRBJ2-5,TRBV28,CASSGLNVKTQYF,TGTGCCAGCAGCGGCCTTAATGTGAAGACCCAGTACTTC
many,-,TRBJ1-1,TRBV12-3/TRBV12-4,CASSLAGASTEAFF,TGTGCCAGCAGTTTAGCAGGGGCCTCCACTGAAGCTTTCTTT
many,-,TRBJ1-1,TRBV30,CACRTNTEAFF,TGTGCCTGTCGGACCAACACTGAAGCTTTCTTT
few,-,TRBJ2-7,TRBV20-1,CSASEDRYEQYF,TGCAGTGCTAGTGAGGACCGGTACGAGCAGTACTTC
-,-,TRBJ2-5,TRBV3-1,CASSNTTGRGRETQYF,TGTGCCAGCAGCAATACCACCGGGAGGGGGCGAGAGACCCAGTACTTC
-,-,TRBJ2-7,TRBV6-2/TRBV6-3,CASSLGGVSLGEQYF,TGTGCCAGCAGCCTTGGTGGGGTATCCCTAGGCGAGCAGTACTTC
-,-,TRBJ2-3,TRBV4-3,CASSQAGASQPTDTQYF,TGCGCCAGCAGCCAAGCAGGGGCGTCACAGCCCACAGATACGCAGTATTTT
many,-,TRBJ1-1,TRBV7-9,CASSIYRENTEAFF,TGTGCCAGCAGCATTTACAGGGAGAACACTGAAGCTTTCTTT
-,TRBD1,TRBJ2-1,TRBV2,CASLNEPGTGASYNEQFF,TGTGCCAGCCTAAATGAGCCGGGGACAGGGGCTTCCTACAATGAGCAGTTCTTC
few,-,TRBJ2-3,TRBV20-1,CSARDLRVTDTQYF,TGCAGTGCTAGAGATTTGAGGGTAACAGATACGCAGTATTTT
many,-,TRBJ2-4,TRBV2,CASSEGDQYF,TGTGCCAGCAGTGAAGGAGATCAGTACTTC
-,TRBD1,TRBJ1-6,TRBV20-1,CSAKLPLQGSNSPLHF,TGCAGTGCGAAACTACCCTTACAGGGGTCCAATTCACCCCTCCACTTT
-,-,TRBJ1-4,TRBV20-1,CSATPGSTNEKLFF,TGCAGTGCTACCCCAGGGAGCACTAATGAAAAACTGTTTTTT
many,-,TRBJ1-1,TRBV10-3,CAISSQVNTEAFF,TGTGCCATCAGTAGCCAGGTTAACACTGAAGCTTTCTTT
few,TRBD1,TRBJ2-7,TRBV24-1,CATSDPQGSFHEQYF,TGTGCCACCAGTGATCCACAGGGGTCGTTCCACGAGCAGTACTTC
few,TRBD1,TRBJ1-1,TRBV3-1,CASSLGQDRGSEAFF,TGTGCCAGCAGCTTGGGGCAGGACAGGGGCTCTGAAGCTTTCTTT
-,-,TRBJ1-5,TRBV7-9,CASSSDGNQPQHF,TGTGCCAGCAGCTCCGACGGCAATCAGCCCCAGCATTTT
-,-,TRBJ2-7,TRBV7-6,CASSPAEYHEQYF,TGTGCCAGCAGCCCGGCGGAGTACCACGAGCAGTACTTC
-,-,TRBJ2-2,TRBV30,CAWRKGTGELFF,TGTGCCTGGAGGAAAGGGACCGGGGAGCTGTTTTTT
-,-,TRBJ1-2,TRBV15,CATSNGQTNYGYTF,TGTGCCACCAGCAACGGACAAACTAACTATGGCTACACCTTC
few,-,TRBJ1-2,TRBV20-1,CSARDTNHGYTF,TGCAGTGCTAGAGACACTAACCATGGCTACACCTTC
many,TRBD2,TRBJ2-3,TRBV12-3/TRBV12-4,CASSFTRTSGRTDTQYF,TGTGCCAGCAGTTTTACCCGGACTAGCGGGAGAACAGATACGCAGTATTTT
many,TRBD1,TRBJ2-3,TRBV7-2,CASSLQGAHADTQYF,TGTGCCAGCAGCTTACAGGGGGCGCATGCAGATACGCAGTATTTT
many,-,TRBJ2-1,TRBV12-3/TRBV12-4,CASSFGGGHHEQFF,TGTGCCAGCAGTTTTGGAGGGGGCCATCATGAGCAGTTCTTC
many,-,TRBJ1-5,TRBV28,CASRLEGIYQPQHF,TGTGCCAGCAGATTGGAAGGGATTTATCAGCCCCAGCATTTT
-,TRBD1,TRBJ2-1,TRBV5-6,CASSLDRGRGFF,TGTGCCAGCAGCTTGGACAGGGGGCGGGGGTTCTTC
few,-,TRBJ1-1,TRBV12-5,CASGLLGGAEAFF,TGTGCTAGTGGCCTCCTCGGGGGAGCTGAAGCTTTCTTT
-,-,TRBJ2-5,TRBV4-1,CASSQDLAGRETQYF,TGCGCCAGCAGCCAAGATCTGGCAGGGAGAGAGACCCAGTACTTC
-,-,TRBJ2-4,TRBV12-3/TRBV12-4,CASSFDPGQRKNIQYF,TGTGCCAGCAGTTTTGACCCTGGGCAGAGGAAAAACATTCAGTACTTC
few,-,TRBJ2-3,TRBV7-2,CASSLQGGNIYTQYF,TGTGCCAGCAGCCTGCAGGGGGGAAACATATATACGCAGTATTTT
-,-,TRBJ2-1,TRBV19,CASSKFGPTTYNEQFF,TGTGCCAGTAGCAAGTTTGGACCGACCACCTACAATGAGCAGTTCTTC
-,-,TRBJ1-5,TRBV6-1,CASQISNQPQHF,TGTGCCAGCCAAATTAGCAATCAGCCCCAGCATTTT
once,TRBD2,TRBJ2-1,TRBV7-9,CASSGGTSGRPSSYNEQFF,TGTGCCAGCAGCGGAGGGACTAGCGGGAGGCCAAGCTCCTACAATGAGCAGTTCTTC
-,-,TRBJ1-2,TRBV7-9,CASSRGPANYGYTF,TGTGCCAGCAGCCGGGGGCCAGCTAACTATGGCTACACCTTC
-,TRBD1,TRBJ2-7,TRBV20-1,CSARPGQGAYYEQYF,TGCAGTGCTCGACCGGGACAGGGGGCCTACTACGAGCAGTACTTC
many,TRBD1,TRBJ2-7,TRBV11-2,CASSLIRGLAYEQYF,TGTGCCAGCAGCTTGATCAGGGGGCTGGCCTACGAGCAGTACTTC
many,-,TRBJ2-1,TRBV6-2/TRBV6-3,CASSYSLNEQFF,TGTGCCAGCAGTTACAGTCTCAATGAGCAGTTCTTC
many,TRBD2,TRBJ2-7,TRBV12-3/TRBV12-4,CASRPTSGRYEQYF,TGTGCCAGCAGGCCGACTAGCGGGAGGTACGAGCAGTACTTC
-,-,TRBJ1-1,TRBV7-9,CASSSQSGHTANTEAFF,TGTGCCAGCAGCTCGCAATCGGGACATACTGCGAACACTGAAGCTTTCTTT
many,-,TRBJ1-2,TRBV7-9,CASSFPTGGTDINYGYTF,TGTGCCAGCAGCTTCCCTACCGGCGGGACGGATATTAACTATGGCTACACCTTC
-,TRBD1,TRBJ2-1,TRBV28,CASSMTGTYNEQFF,TGTGCCAGCAGCATGACAGGGACCTATAATGAGCAGTTCTTC
many,TRBD1,TRBJ1-1,TRBV5-1,CASSLRRDRGTEAFF,TGCGCCAGCAGCTTACGTCGGGACAGGGGCACTGAAGCTTTCTTT
many,TRBD1,TRBJ1-2,TRBV2,CASRLQGGPGGYTF,TGTGCCAGCCGCCTGCAGGGGGGACCGGGCGGCTACACCTTC
-,-,TRBJ2-7,TRBV6-2/TRBV6-3,CASSYSRGMGEQYF,TGTGCCAGCAGTTACTCGCGGGGAATGGGCGAGCAGTACTTC